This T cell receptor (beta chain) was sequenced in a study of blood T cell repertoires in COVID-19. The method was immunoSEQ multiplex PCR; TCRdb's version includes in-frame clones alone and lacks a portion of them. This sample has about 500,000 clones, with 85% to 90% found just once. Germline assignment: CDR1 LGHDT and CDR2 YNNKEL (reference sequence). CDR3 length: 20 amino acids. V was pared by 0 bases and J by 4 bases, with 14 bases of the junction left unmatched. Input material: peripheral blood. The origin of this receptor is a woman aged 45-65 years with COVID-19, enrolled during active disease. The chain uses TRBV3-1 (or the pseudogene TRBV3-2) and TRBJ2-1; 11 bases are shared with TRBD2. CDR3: CASSQDMVIAGGPGYNEQFF. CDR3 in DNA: TGTGCCAGCAGCCAAGACATGGTGATAGCGGGGGGGCCAGGTTACAATGAGCAGTTCTTC.